The sequence of this T cell receptor (beta chain) was determined in a study of blood T cell repertoires in COVID-19. Study summary: Spain, Italy and the United States supplied samples that represented acute and convalescent COVID-19. Sample material is recorded as cDNA or gDNA derived from T cells, B-cell-depleted T cells, or PBMCs.

In the source study's methods: Estimation of nucleated cell counts was performed using reference gene primer amplification. Sequenced by immunoSEQ multiplex PCR; TCRdb stores in-frame clones only, minus some. That table supplies the V and J calls and clone size; D and trimming were determined from the DNA. The repertoire holds under 30,000 clones, with about 85% as singletons. The CDR3 has 17 amino acids. Germline CDR1 MGHDK, CDR2 SYGVNS. The V end lost 4 bases, the J end lost 0 bases, and 18 bases lay between the germline ends. The source material was peripheral blood. The chain joins TRBV25-1 to TRBJ2-5; D not resolved. The sequence was collected from a human donor in a cohort sampled during active COVID-19. The CDR3 loop reads CASSGLPRPDNQETQYF. CDR3 nucleotides: TGTGCCAGCAGTGGTCTCCCCCGCCCAGACAACCAAGAGACCCAGTACTTC.